Sequencing of this TCR beta chain was carried out in a study of tumor-infiltrating lymphocytes in primary liver carcinoma. Study overall: Subjects consisted of male and female patients aged 30 to 69 years. Overall study results and limits: Compared with tumor region pairs, tumor-adjacent and tumor-blood pairs overlapped less.

The researchers produced TCR beta cDNA from around 0.5 ug total RNA with a constant-region primer. Researchers made the TCR beta libraries by running three nested multiplex PCR rounds with slightly modified ARM-PCR. A C-beta reverse primer and TRBV1-TRBV30 forward primers served in each of the first two PCR rounds, at 10 cycles apiece. TCRdb re-derived calls from the multiplex PCR reads in MiXCR, one entry per CDR3 protein. The sample contains 80,000 or so distinct CDR3 sequences, roughly two thirds of which appear only once. CDR1 is SQVTM and CDR2 is ANQGSEA in the germline V gene. The CDR3 spans 15 residues. A word on this clonotype: Antigen specificity is unknown. Sequence at one end of the junction differs from germline and may be a read error.

The approximately 17-32 mg bulk tissue piece was not sorted before simultaneous RNA and DNA extraction. The sequencing input was tumor-adjacent normal liver tissue. The source of this sequence is a man in his forties or fifties with primary liver carcinoma and hepatitis B virus infection. This rearrangement joins TRBV29-1 to TRBJ2-5; D tentatively reads TRBD1 or TRBD2 (5 bases each). The CDR3, as DNA: TGCAGCTTTGAAGTGGAGAGGGGTCGGGCAGAGACCCAGTACTTC. Its translation: CSFEVERGRAETQYF.